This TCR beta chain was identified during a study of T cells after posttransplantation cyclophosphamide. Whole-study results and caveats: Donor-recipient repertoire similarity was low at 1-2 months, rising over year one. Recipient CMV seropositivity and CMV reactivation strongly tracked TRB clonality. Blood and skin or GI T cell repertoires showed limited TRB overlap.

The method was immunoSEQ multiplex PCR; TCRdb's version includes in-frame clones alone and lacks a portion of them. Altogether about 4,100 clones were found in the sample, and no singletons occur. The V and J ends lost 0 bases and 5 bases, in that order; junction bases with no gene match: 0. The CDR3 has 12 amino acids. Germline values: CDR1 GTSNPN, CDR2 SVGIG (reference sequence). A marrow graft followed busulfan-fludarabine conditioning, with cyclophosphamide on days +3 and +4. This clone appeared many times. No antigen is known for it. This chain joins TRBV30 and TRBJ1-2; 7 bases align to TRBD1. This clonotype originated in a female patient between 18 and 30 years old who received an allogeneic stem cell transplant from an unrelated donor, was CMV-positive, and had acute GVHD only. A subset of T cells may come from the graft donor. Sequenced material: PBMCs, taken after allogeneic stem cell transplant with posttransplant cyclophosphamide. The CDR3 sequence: CAWSVQGYGYTF. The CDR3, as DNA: TGTGCCTGGAGTGTACAGGGGTATGGCTACACCTTC.